This entry lists 16 T cell receptor beta chains sequenced from one sample in a study of low-dose radiotherapy and immunotherapy resistance in tumors (dated by TCRdb to the early 2020s). Superscript III and a set of TRAV- and TRBV-specific primers were used to synthesize first-strand cDNA, so that both TCRalpha and TCRbeta chains were covered. A roughly 19-cycle PCR with Phusion amplified the TCRs, pairing a constant-region primer with the adapter that was attached to the V primers. TCRdb trimmed public reads at Q25 via fastp, called clones via MiXCR and kept in-frame beta chains. Duplicate CDR3 protein sequences are folded into a single record with the most common DNA and genes. For this sample there are about 9,800 distinct CDR3 sequences; over 35% appear just once. Clones ranked in the top ten supply about 6% of the sample. Receptors were obtained from a human donor with advanced metastatic prostate, ovarian, gallbladder or colorectal cancer (not recorded which). This table probably holds off-target reads from a library built for another chain.

The chain combines TRBV27 with TRBJ1-1; D is perhaps TRBD1 (5 bases). Germline V CDR1 and CDR2: MNHEY, SMNVEV (reference sequence). V lost 8 bases and J 6 bases, leaving 19 bases between the germline ends. The length of the CDR3 is 14 residues. CDR3 residues: CASLSPQEPPEAFF. CDR3 nucleotides: TGTGCCAGCCTAAGCCCACAGGAGCCCCCTGAAGCTTTCTTT.

This clonotype was counted only a few times. The chain couples TRBV2 to TRBJ2-7; D assignment may be TRBD1 or TRBD2 (5 bases each). CDR1 and CDR2 from the germline V gene are SNHLY and FYNNEI. This CDR3 spans 14 amino acids. The V and J ends lost 7 bases and 6 bases respectively, with 19 bases between them. As DNA, the CDR3 is TGTGCCAGCATGGGGGACCTCCTCGATGGCGAGCAGTACTTC. It translates to CASMGDLLDGEQYF.

V and J are TRBV5-1 and TRBJ1-1, with D tentatively TRBD1 (5 bases). Germline CDR1 and CDR2: SGHRS and YFSETQ. CDR3 length equals 15 residues. V was shortened by 2 bases and J by 5 bases, with 16 bases between the two germline ends. CDR3 DNA: TGCGCCAGCAGCTTCTCCCCGGGGCCTGGGACTGAAGCTTTCTTT. The encoded protein is CASSFSPGPGTEAFF.

The chain employs TRBV7-9 and TRBJ2-3; 8 nucleotides align to TRBD2. The CDR3 consists of 15 residues. Germline assignment: CDR1 SEHNR and CDR2 FQNEAQ (reference sequence). J was trimmed by 6 bases and V by 4 bases; bases with no gene match: 9. The CDR3 region has the DNA TGTGCCAGCAGCTCCCCTAGCGGGCCGGGGGATACGCAGTATTTT. Protein product: CASSSPSGPGDTQYF. Variable domain in full (rest from reference TRBV7-9 and TRBJ2-3): DTGVSQNPRHKITKRGQNVTFRCDPISEHNRLYWYRQTLGQGPEFLTYFQNEAQLEKSRLLSDRFSAERPKGSFSTLEIQRTEQGDSAMYLCASSSPSGPGDTQYFGPGTRLTVL.

By frequency in the sample, this clonotype is medium-sized. The chain carries TRBV6-4 and TRBJ1-2; maybe TRBD1 (6 bases). Germline-derived CDR1 and CDR2 are MRHNA and SNTAGT. Trimming stripped 2 bases from V and 4 bases from J, with 14 bases between. The CDR3 consists of 15 residues. The CDR3 protein is CASSDIPGDTYGYTF. The CDR3 nucleotides read TGTGCCAGCAGTGACATCCCCGGGGACACCTATGGCTACACCTTC.

The chain joins TRBV12-3 or TRBV12-4 to TRBJ1-2; D ambiguous. V lost 6 bases and J 4 bases, leaving 9 bases between the germline ends. The CDR3 is 12 amino acids. The DNA for the CDR3 is TGTGCCAGCAGGGGGATTCGCTATGGCTACACCTTC. Translated: CASRGIRYGYTF.

The J gene is TRBJ2-7, the V gene TRBV5-4; 10 bases map to TRBD2. The CDR3 sequence is 13 residues long. Germline V gene lookup returns CDR1 SGHNT and CDR2 YYREEE (reference sequence). Losses at the gene ends were 6 bases for V and 2 bases for J; bases not matched to a gene: 2. The CDR3 region has the DNA TGTGCCAGCAAGCTAGCGGGGGCCTACGAGCAGTACTTC. It specifies CASKLAGAYEQYF.

This clonotype came up a few times. This chain joins TRBV3-1 and TRBJ2-1; D is unclear. The CDR3 loop spans 12 amino acids. Deletions cut 0 bases from V and 6 bases from J, with 3 bases between. Germline CDR1 and CDR2: LGHDT and YNNKEL (reference sequence). Here the CDR3 DNA reads TGTGCCAGCAGCCAAGAGTTCAATGAGCAGTTCTTC. Amino acids: CASSQEFNEQFF.

In its sample, this clonotype was seen a few times. The chain carries TRBV29-1 and TRBJ2-1; tentatively, D is TRBD1 or TRBD2 (5 bases each). Germline CDR1 is SQVTM and CDR2 is ANQGSEA. The CDR3 runs 13 residues. The V end lost 6 bases, the J end lost 8 bases, and 17 bases lay between the germline ends. In DNA form, the CDR3 reads TGCAGCGTGGGGGTCGGTATAATCGATGAGCAGTTCTTC. As protein: CSVGVGIIDEQFF.

CDR3 sequence: CASMVNQETQYF. Written as DNA, the CDR3 is TGTGCCAGCATGGTAAACCAAGAGACCCAGTACTTC. The chain uses TRBV6-8 and TRBJ2-7; D is uncertain. The tail of the sequence fits TRBJ2-5 better, so the J call may be wrong. This CDR3 is built from 12 residues. The germline CDR1 and CDR2 sequences are MNHGY and SAAAGT.

This clonotype appeared once. The chain is built from TRBV6-1 and TRBJ1-4; no firm D call. CDR1 and CDR2 (germline): MNHNS, SASEGT. V shed 5 bases and J shed 3 bases, with 13 bases lying between them. The CDR3 is 15 residues long. DNA of the CDR3: TGTGCCAGCAGTTACGGTCAAGGACCTAATGAAAAACTGTTTTTT. It is translated as CASSYGQGPNEKLFF.

This clonotype is labeled as medium-sized. CDR3 coding DNA: TGTGCCAGCAGTGACGCTAGCGGGGGAGTGAATGAGCAGTTCTTC. This sequence encodes CASSDASGGVNEQFF. V gene TRBV6-4 combines with J gene TRBJ2-1; TRBD2 matches at 10 bases. Germline CDR1 reads MRHNA; CDR2 reads SNTAGT. Unmatched junction bases numbered 5, after V lost 2 bases and J lost 7 bases. CDR3 length equals 15 residues.

In its sample, this clonotype was seen a few times. J is TRBJ2-1 and V is TRBV29-1, with unresolved D. The CDR3 contains 15 residues. Germline V gene sequence: CDR1 SQVTM, CDR2 ANQGSEA. Trimming removed 0 bases at V and 0 bases at J, with 9 bases between. In DNA form, the CDR3 reads TGCAGCGTTGAAGAGGTTCTCTTCTCCTACAATGAGCAGTTCTTC. Protein sequence: CSVEEVLFSYNEQFF.

The V and J genes are TRBV6-1 and TRBJ2-3; D is unclear. Between the trimmed V and J ends, which lost 3 bases and 0 bases, there was a span of 10 bases. The CDR3 spans 15 residues. Germline V gene sequence: CDR1 MNHNS, CDR2 SASEGT. DNA of the CDR3: TGTGCCAGCAGTGATATCGGGCGAAGCACAGATACGCAGTATTTT. Protein: CASSDIGRSTDTQYF.

This clonotype came up a few times. The chain couples TRBV29-1 to TRBJ2-5; the match to TRBD1 covers 7 bases. V lost 8 bases and J lost 3; bases outside the gene matches: 6. The germline gives CDR1 SQVTM, CDR2 ANQGSEA. CDR3 length: 12 residues. CDR3 nucleotides: TGCAGCAAGACCGGGACAGAAGAGACCCAGTACTTC. Protein: CSKTGTEETQYF.

The rearrangement links TRBV29-1 to TRBJ1-1; the D gene is possibly TRBD1 (6 bases). Trimming took off 1 base at V and 4 bases at J, with 16 bases between the two ends. The CDR3 has 15 amino acids. Germline CDR1 is SQVTM and CDR2 is ANQGSEA. The CDR3: CSVEGAPEQGTEAFF. The CDR3 nucleotides read TGCAGCGTTGAAGGGGCCCCCGAACAGGGCACTGAAGCTTTCTTT.